The 21 T cell receptor beta chains given below trace back to one sample, sequenced in a study of blood T cell repertoires in COVID-19. Clones were read by immunoSEQ multiplex PCR, and TCRdb kept only the in-frame ones, dropping some. In the table there are about 410,000 clones, about 88% of which are singletons. The sequenced sample was peripheral blood. These receptors all stem from a woman in her forties with COVID-19, enrolled during active disease.

V gene TRBV4-2 combines with J gene TRBJ1-2; 10 bases are a match to TRBD1. The CDR3 loop spans 13 amino acids. Germline-derived CDR1 and CDR2 are LGHNA and YNFKEQ. V lost 6 bases, J lost 8 bases, and 6 bases stayed unmatched. CDR3 sequence (DNA): TGTGCCAGCAGTGCAGGACAGGGGGAAGGCTACACCTTC. Its protein product is CASSAGQGEGYTF.

The chain joins TRBV27 to TRBJ2-3; 12 nucleotides agree with TRBD2. CDR3 size: 16 residues. Looked up from germline, CDR1 is MNHEY and CDR2 is SMNVEV (reference sequence). J was trimmed by 2 bases and V by 6 bases; bases with no gene match: 6. CDR3 amino acids: CASSIGLAGHTDTQYF. CDR3 DNA: TGTGCCAGCAGCATCGGACTAGCGGGACACACAGATACGCAGTATTTT.

The CDR3: CASSEYGGRDYGYTF. The CDR3 region has the DNA TGTGCCAGCAGTGAATATGGCGGCAGGGACTATGGCTACACCTTC. V gene TRBV25-1 combines with J gene TRBJ1-2; tentative D call: TRBD1 (5 bases). Trimming removed 0 bases from V and 3 bases from J, with 11 bases in between. There are 15 residues in the CDR3. Germline V CDR1 and CDR2: MGHDK, SYGVNS.

Note on this clone: The junction departs from the called germline gene at one end, perhaps through a read error. This CDR3 reads CASSHTQGTYNSPLHF. Written as DNA, the CDR3 is TGTGCCAGCAGTCACACGCAGGGGACCTACAATTCACCCCTCCACTTT. The chain couples TRBV7-2 to TRBJ1-6, with a weak D call TRBD1 (6 bases). CDR3 length: 16 amino acids. Germline V gene sequence: CDR1 SGHTA, CDR2 FQGNSA.

The chain joins TRBV7-8 to TRBJ1-2; TRBD1 is a possible D gene (5 bases). In germline, CDR1 is SGHVS, CDR2 FQNEAQ. V was clipped by 5 bases and J by 1 base, with 8 bases between them. This CDR3 is 13 amino acids long. CDR3 region: CASSPDSNYGYTF. The CDR3, as DNA: TGTGCCAGCAGCCCTGACAGTAACTATGGCTACACCTTC.

The V call is TRBV5-4, the J call TRBJ2-7; possible D gene TRBD2, 5 bases. CDR3 length: 13 residues. Germline V gene data show CDR1 as SGHNT and CDR2 as YYREEE (reference sequence). The V end was cut by 2 bases, the J end by 7 bases, with 13 bases between. CDR3 sequence (DNA): TGTGCCAGCAGCTTTACCGCGGGCGGGGAGCAGTACTTC. Residues: CASSFTAGGEQYF.

This chain connects TRBV30 to TRBJ2-3, with D uncertain. This CDR3 region has 12 residues. Germline V gene sequence: CDR1 GTSNPN, CDR2 SVGIG (reference sequence). Trimming cost V 2 bases and J 1 base, with 4 bases left between them. Here the CDR3 DNA reads TGTGCCTGGAGTCCGGGCACAGATACGCAGTATTTT. Its translation: CAWSPGTDTQYF.

Only one count was recorded for this clone. The rearrangement joins TRBV12-3 or TRBV12-4 to TRBJ2-4; D is possibly TRBD1 (5 bases). V was shortened by 6 bases and J by 6 bases, with 12 bases between the two germline ends. The CDR3 has 13 residues. CDR3 in amino acids: CASSPDKPNIQYF. In DNA, the CDR3 is TGTGCCAGCAGCCCGGACAAGCCAAACATTCAGTACTTC.

V is TRBV7-2 and J is TRBJ2-7; D is ambiguous. Per germline, CDR1 SGHTA and CDR2 FQGNSA. The V gene lost 8 bases and the J gene lost 3 bases, with 14 bases spanning the gap. The CDR3 is 13 residues long. The CDR3 nucleotides are TGTGCCAGCGGCCTTTGGGCGAGCTACGAGCAGTACTTC. Amino acid sequence: CASGLWASYEQYF.

This clone occurred once. The rearrangement uses TRBV5-4 and TRBJ2-3; 10 nucleotides align to TRBD2. The CDR3 covers 16 residues. In germline, CDR1 is SGHNT, CDR2 YYREEE (reference sequence). The junction had 8 bases not matched to a gene; V was cut back by 4 bases and J by 3 bases. The CDR3 region has the DNA TGTGCCAGCAGCCGGAGGAGCGGGGGGGCGACAGATACGCAGTATTTT. This encodes CASSRRSGGATDTQYF.

This clone showed up just once. The CDR3 loop is CASSRDRGSYNEQFF. The DNA for the CDR3 is TGTGCCAGCAGCCGGGACAGGGGGTCATACAATGAGCAGTTCTTC. The rearrangement uses TRBV27 and TRBJ2-1, with 11 bases aligning to TRBD1. The CDR3 extends over 15 amino acids. Germline V gives CDR1 MNHEY, CDR2 SMNVEV (reference sequence). V was clipped by 6 bases and J by 4 bases; unmatched bases: 5.

There are many counts of this clone. This chain links TRBV6-5 with TRBJ1-6, with D hard to call. CDR3 length: 15 residues. The germline V gene has CDR1 MNHEY and CDR2 SVGAGI. The germline V and J ends were trimmed by 6 bases and 10 bases, with 19 bases remaining between them. The CDR3 is CASSSVVGVRSPLHF. The CDR3 region has the DNA TGTGCCAGCAGCTCCGTCGTCGGGGTGCGGTCACCCCTCCACTTT.

This clone was seen just once. This chain uses TRBV11-3 with TRBJ1-3, with TRBD1 matching over 8 bases. CDR1 and CDR2 (germline): SGHNT, YENEEA. Trimming took 5 bases from V and 1 from J; bases not matched to a gene: 7. The CDR3 sequence is 16 residues long. DNA for the CDR3: TGTGCCAGCAGCAAAGGACAGGGAGCTTCTGGAAACACCATATATTTT. Translated: CASSKGQGASGNTIYF.

This chain joins TRBV5-4 and TRBJ1-1; perhaps TRBD1 as D (5 bases). Trimming shortened V by 0 bases and J by 2 bases, and 11 bases separated the two germline ends. Germline loops: CDR1 SGHNT, CDR2 YYREEE (reference sequence). The CDR3 consists of 15 residues. The CDR3 loop reads CASSLVRGSNTEAFF. CDR3 coding DNA: TGTGCCAGCAGCTTGGTAAGGGGCTCTAACACTGAAGCTTTCTTT.

This rearrangement joins TRBV10-3 to TRBJ1-4, with 8 bases fitting TRBD1. Trimming took 8 bases from V and 4 from J; bases not matched to a gene: 6. The CDR3 is 14 residues long. CDR1 and CDR2 (germline): ENHRY, SYGVKD. As DNA, the CDR3 is TGTGCCATCGCTAAGACAGGGGATAATGAAAAACTGTTTTTT. Amino acid sequence: CAIAKTGDNEKLFF.

This chain connects TRBV5-1 to TRBJ2-7, with 7 bases matching TRBD1. Germline CDR1 and CDR2: SGHRS and YFSETQ. Germline trimming cut 2 bases from V and 8 bases from J; bases unmatched to any gene: 7. The CDR3 is 13 residues long. In DNA form, the CDR3 reads TGCGCCAGCAGCTTTACAGGGGAGAACCAGCAGTACTTC. It specifies CASSFTGENQQYF. The complete variable domain, with remaining parts taken from reference TRBV5-1 and TRBJ2-7, reads KAGVTQTPRYLIKTRGQQVTLSCSPISGHRSVSWYQQTPGQGLQFLFEYFSETQRNKGNFPGRFSGRQFSNSRSEMNVSTLELGDSALYLCASSFTGENQQYFGPGTRLTVT.

The gene calls are TRBV27 and TRBJ1-1; 8 positions match TRBD1. Germline V gene lookup returns CDR1 MNHEY and CDR2 SMNVEV (reference sequence). J was trimmed by 6 bases and V by 2 bases; bases with no gene match: 11. The CDR3 spans 16 residues. The CDR3 region has the DNA TGTGCCAGCAGTTTAACCGCTGGACAGGGACGCGCTGAAGCTTTCTTT. It specifies CASSLTAGQGRAEAFF.

The genes are TRBV6-6 and TRBJ1-2; unclear D gene. The CDR3 totals 12 residues. The V end lost 0 bases, the J end lost 8 bases, and 7 bases lay between the germline ends. CDR1 is MNHNY and CDR2 is SVGAGI in the germline V gene (reference sequence). As DNA, the CDR3 is TGTGCCAGCAGTTACTCGACGGAGGGCTACACCTTC. This translates into CASSYSTEGYTF.

The gene calls are TRBV25-1 and TRBJ1-1; 10 bases fit TRBD1. This CDR3 is 15 amino acids long. Germline V lookup: CDR1 MGHDK, CDR2 SYGVNS. Trimming took 3 bases from V and 0 from J; bases not matched to a gene: 1. CDR3 amino acids: CASSETGGMNTEAFF. The DNA of the CDR3 is TGTGCCAGCAGTGAGACAGGGGGCATGAACACTGAAGCTTTCTTT.

The chain employs TRBV3-1 (or the pseudogene TRBV3-2) and TRBJ1-2; the D gene is possibly TRBD1 (5 bases). The CDR3 has 14 residues. Germline V CDR1 and CDR2: LGHDT, YNNKEL (reference sequence). Deletions cut 0 bases from V and 8 bases from J, with 13 bases between. CDR3 in amino acids: CASSQDPTAGGYTF. CDR3 bases: TGTGCCAGCAGCCAAGATCCGACAGCCGGGGGCTACACCTTC.

The rearrangement joins TRBV11-2 to TRBJ2-1; 7 positions match TRBD2. V lost 2 bases, J lost 4 bases, and 17 bases stayed unmatched. This CDR3 contains 19 residues. Per the germline V gene, CDR1 is SGHAT and CDR2 is FQNNGV. CDR3 sequence (DNA): TGTGCCAGCAGCTTACTTAAAGAAGCGGGACCCGTCCGTTACAATGAGCAGTTCTTC. The encoded protein is CASSLLKEAGPVRYNEQFF.